This TCR beta chain stems from a study of T cells in localized non-small cell lung cancer. For this clone: The antigen is not known.

Assay: immunoSEQ multiplex PCR; the TCRdb copy retains only in-frame clones and omits some. The sample holds about 2,200 clones, 30% seen once. Broader study findings: Analysis by sequencing included only one tumor region, so heterogeneity remains possible.

CDR1 and CDR2 from the germline V gene are LNHDA and SQIVND (reference sequence). Unmatched junction bases numbered 5, after V lost 5 bases and J lost 5 bases. CDR3 length: 15 amino acids. Specimen: normal lung tissue next to the tumor, collected before any cancer treatment. This sequence was found in a female donor older than 55 with stage I squamous cell lung carcinoma. This sequence joins TRBV19 and TRBJ1-6, with 8 positions matching TRBD1. CDR3: CASSLQGGDNSPLHF. CDR3 bases: TGTGCCAGTAGTTTACAGGGGGGGGATAATTCACCCCTCCACTTT. Drawing the rest from reference TRBV19 and TRBJ1-6, the complete variable domain is DGGITQSPKYLFRKEGQNVTLSCEQNLNHDAMYWYRQDPGQGLRLIYYSQIVNDFQKGDIAEGYSVSREKKESFPLTVTSAQKNPTAFYLCASSLQGGDNSPLHFGNGTRLTVT.